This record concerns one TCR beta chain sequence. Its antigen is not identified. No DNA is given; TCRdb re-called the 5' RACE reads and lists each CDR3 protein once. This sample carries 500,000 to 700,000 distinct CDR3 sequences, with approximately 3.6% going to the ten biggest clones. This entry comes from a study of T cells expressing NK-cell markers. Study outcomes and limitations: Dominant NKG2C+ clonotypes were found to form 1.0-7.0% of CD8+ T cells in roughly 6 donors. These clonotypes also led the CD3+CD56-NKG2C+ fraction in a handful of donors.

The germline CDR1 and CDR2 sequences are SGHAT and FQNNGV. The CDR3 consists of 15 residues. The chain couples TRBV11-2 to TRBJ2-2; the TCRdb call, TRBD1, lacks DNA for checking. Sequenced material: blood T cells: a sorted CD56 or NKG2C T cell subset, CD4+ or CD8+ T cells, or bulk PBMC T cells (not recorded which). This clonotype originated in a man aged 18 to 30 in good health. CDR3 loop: CASSFQGVNTGELFF. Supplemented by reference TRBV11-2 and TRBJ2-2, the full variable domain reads EAGVAQSPRYKIIEKRQSVAFWCNPISGHATLYWYQQILGQGPKLLIQFQNNGVVDDSQLPKDRFSAERLKGVDSTLKIQPAKLEDSAVYLCASSFQGVNTGELFFGEGSRLTVL.